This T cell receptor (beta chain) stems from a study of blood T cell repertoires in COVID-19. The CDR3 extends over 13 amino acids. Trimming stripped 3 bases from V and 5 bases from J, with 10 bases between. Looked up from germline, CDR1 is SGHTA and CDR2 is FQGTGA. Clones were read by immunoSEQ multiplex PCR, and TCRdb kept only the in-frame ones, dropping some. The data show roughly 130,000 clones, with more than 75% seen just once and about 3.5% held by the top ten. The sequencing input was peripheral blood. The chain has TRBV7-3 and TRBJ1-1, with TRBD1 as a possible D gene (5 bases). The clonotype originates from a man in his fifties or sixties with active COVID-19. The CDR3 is CASSLEGWTEAFF. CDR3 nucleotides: TGTGCCAGCAGCTTGGAGGGGTGGACTGAAGCTTTCTTT.